The clone carrying this T cell receptor (beta chain) showed up many times. Antigen: not known. These data come from a study of response to subunit inactivated influenza vaccine. General study results and limits: Each seasonal flu vaccination may recruit only limited new T cells, authors suggested.

TCRdb re-called the RT-PCR reads through MiXCR, storing one row per CDR3 protein. The profile shows 200,000 to 300,000 distinct CDR3 sequences, 12% of them singletons. The sequence derives from a man aged 50 to 59 who received an inactivated influenza vaccine. This material consisted of non-naive T cells sorted from PBMCs, taken less than 15 days before vaccination.

The CDR3 sequence: CAWSEVGTEGQFF. DNA for the CDR3: TGTGCCTGGAGTGAGGTTGGGACAGAGGGGCAGTTCTTC. This chain links TRBV30 with TRBJ2-1; TRBD1 matches 7 bases. The junction had 9 bases not matched to a gene; V was cut back by 1 base and J by 12 bases. The germline V gene has CDR1 GTSNPN and CDR2 SVGIG (reference sequence). The CDR3 runs 13 residues.